A single sample gave rise to the 29 T cell receptor beta chains below, sequenced in a study of technical replicates of blood from several donors (dated by TCRdb to between 2016 and 2019). Library construction relied on the immunoSEQ multiplex PCR assay. TCRdb limited this immuneACCESS table to in-frame rearrangements with V and J called. A share of clones is missing; checked studies link under half to unresolved V genes, and the rest is unexplained. A total of more than 65,000 clones appear in this sample, 94% of them only once. The ten most abundant clones make up approximately 0.25% of the sample. The sample consisted of T cells isolated from PBMCs. The receptors here all came from a human donor in good health.

The chain recombines TRBV6-6 with TRBJ1-1; perhaps TRBD1 as D (6 bases). V shed 8 bases and J shed 4 bases, with 14 bases lying between them. CDR3 length equals 13 residues. Germline V CDR1 and CDR2: MNHNY, SVGAGI (reference sequence). The CDR3 here is CASSRGAVTEAFF. The CDR3 DNA reads as TGTGCCAGCTCCAGGGGTGCGGTCACTGAAGCTTTCTTT.

The chain has TRBV18 and TRBJ2-1, with 15 bases matching TRBD2. V was pared by 2 bases and J by 7 bases, with 6 bases of the junction left unmatched. The CDR3 has 17 residues. The germline V gene encodes CDR1 KGHSH and CDR2 LQKENI. For the CDR3, the DNA is TGTGCCAGCTCACCAGGGACTAGCGGGGGGCCGACAAATGAGCAGTTCTTC. The encoded protein is CASSPGTSGGPTNEQFF.

The chain recombines TRBV28 with TRBJ1-1, with a tentative D call TRBD1 (5 bases). V was shortened by 6 bases and J by 2 bases, with 16 bases between the two germline ends. The CDR3 totals 15 residues. Germline V lookup: CDR1 MDHEN, CDR2 SYDVKM. The CDR3 DNA sequence: TGTGCCAGCAGGATAAGTTTAACAGGCAACACTGAAGCTTTCTTT. Its protein is CASRISLTGNTEAFF.

The J gene is TRBJ2-7, the V gene TRBV6-5; maybe TRBD1 (5 bases). The CDR3 runs to 15 residues. Germline V gives CDR1 MNHEY, CDR2 SVGAGI. V lost 7 bases and J 2 bases, leaving 18 bases between the germline ends. The CDR3 region has the DNA TGTGCCAGCACGGCGGAAGGGGCCTACGCCTACGAGCAGTACTTC. Amino acids: CASTAEGAYAYEQYF.

This clone was detected only a few times. The chain carries TRBV5-1 and TRBJ2-2; 7 bases line up with TRBD1. J was trimmed by 4 bases and V by 5 bases; bases with no gene match: 8. The CDR3 loop spans 15 amino acids. Germline V lookup: CDR1 SGHRS, CDR2 YFSETQ. Here the CDR3 DNA reads TGCGCCAGCAGGGTACGACAGGGTTCCACCGGGGAGCTGTTTTTT. Amino acid sequence: CASRVRQGSTGELFF.

This chain links TRBV29-1 with TRBJ2-5, with no clear D. With 5 bases removed from V and 5 bases from J, the gap between germline ends came to 6 bases. The CDR3 spans 10 residues. Looked up from germline, CDR1 is SQVTM and CDR2 is ANQGSEA. CDR3 loop: CSVLSETQYF. CDR3 bases: TGCAGCGTTCTGTCGGAGACCCAGTACTTC.

The chain links TRBV5-1 to TRBJ2-2; 7 bases agree with TRBD2. After removal of 4 bases from V and 7 bases from J, the junction contained 4 bases not matched to a gene. Germline V lookup: CDR1 SGHRS, CDR2 YFSETQ. The CDR3 extends over 13 amino acids. The CDR3 nucleotides are TGCGCCAGCAGCATGGCGGGGGTCGGGGAGCTGTTTTTT. As protein: CASSMAGVGELFF.

The chain joins TRBV10-2 to TRBJ2-7, with 7 nucleotides matching TRBD2. The V and J ends lost 6 bases and 2 bases, in that order; junction bases with no gene match: 7. The CDR3 runs 14 residues. CDR1 and CDR2 from the germline V gene are WSHSY and SAAADI. The CDR3 here is CASRKGGSPYEQYF. CDR3 bases: TGCGCCAGCAGGAAGGGCGGGAGCCCCTACGAGCAGTACTTC.

This sequence joins TRBV21-1 and TRBJ2-7; TRBD2 was called by the table and not checked on the DNA. TRBV21-1 is marked as a pseudogene. The CDR3 length is 11 residues. CDR3 DNA sequence: TGTGCCAGCAGGACTAAGACGCGGGGGTACTTC. Translated, it gives CASRTKTRGYF.

V usage is TRBV9 and J usage is TRBJ1-3, with D hard to call. V was cut by 0 bases and J by 0 bases, with 4 bases left in between. Per germline, CDR1 SGDLS and CDR2 YYNGEE. The CDR3 contains 14 residues. CDR3 coding DNA: TGTGCCAGCAGCGTAGCACACTCTGGAAACACCATATATTTT. It translates to CASSVAHSGNTIYF.

V usage is TRBV6-1 and J usage is TRBJ2-7; no clear D. CDR3 size: 16 residues. CDR1 and CDR2 from the germline V gene are MNHNS and SASEGT. The V end lost 3 bases, the J end lost 2 bases, and 17 bases lay between the germline ends. Here the CDR3 DNA reads TGTGCCAGCAGTGATCGTAAAGAGCCATTCCCCTACGAGCAGTACTTC. Protein product: CASSDRKEPFPYEQYF.

The chain has TRBV2 and TRBJ2-5, with 8 bases matching TRBD2. CDR3 length: 13 amino acids. Germline trimming cut 7 bases from V and 5 bases from J; bases unmatched to any gene: 6. CDR1 and CDR2 (germline): SNHLY, FYNNEI. The chain's CDR3 is CASKAGAGETQYF. In DNA, the CDR3 is TGTGCCAGCAAAGCGGGGGCCGGGGAGACCCAGTACTTC.

The CDR3 coding sequence is TGTGCCAGCAGTGGACCAGACAGGTCTTCTGAAGCTTTCTTT. This encodes CASSGPDRSSEAFF. The chain employs TRBV25-1 and TRBJ1-1, with a tentative D call TRBD1 (6 bases). The CDR3 runs to 14 residues. V shed 4 bases and J shed 6 bases, with 15 bases lying between them. Germline lookup yields CDR1 MGHDK and CDR2 SYGVNS.

The chain uses TRBV7-9 and TRBJ1-1; D unresolved. V was pared by 5 bases and J by 1 base, with 17 bases between. The CDR3 is 16 amino acids. Germline V gene sequence: CDR1 SEHNR, CDR2 FQNEAQ (reference sequence). The CDR3 DNA is TGTGCCAGCAGCCCCCCGGACGGGGAGTCGAACACTGAAGCTTTCTTT. Translated, it gives CASSPPDGESNTEAFF. Variable domain in full (rest from reference TRBV7-9 and TRBJ1-1): DTGVSQNPRHKITKRGQNVTFRCDPISEHNRLYWYRQTLGQGPEFLTYFQNEAQLEKSRLLSDRFSAERPKGSFSTLEIQRTEQGDSAMYLCASSPPDGESNTEAFFGQGTRLTVV.

The J gene is TRBJ2-7, the V gene TRBV2; 8 bases map to TRBD2. CDR1 SNHLY and CDR2 FYNNEI come from the germline V gene. The trim removed 5 bases at V and 5 bases at J, leaving 11 bases unmatched. The CDR3 has 15 residues. The CDR3 DNA is TGTGCCAGCAGTACCCTGGGACTAGAAGGGGACGAGCAGTACTTC. Its translation: CASSTLGLEGDEQYF. Based on the CDR3 plus reference TRBV2 and TRBJ2-7, the full variable domain is EPEVTQTPSHQVTQMGQEVILRCVPISNHLYFYWYRQILGQKVEFLVSFYNNEISEKSEIFDDQFSVERPDGSNFTLKIRSTKLEDSAMYFCASSTLGLEGDEQYFGPGTRLTVT.

The CDR3 DNA follows: TGTGCCAGCAGCCCCGGGACAGGGCTTTGGGAGCAGTACTTC. It translates to CASSPGTGLWEQYF. This chain links TRBV7-9 with TRBJ2-7; 9 bases are a match to TRBD1. With 5 bases clipped from V and 7 bases from J, the junction kept 9 bases outside the gene matches. The germline V gene has CDR1 SEHNR and CDR2 FQNEAQ (reference sequence). The CDR3 extends over 14 amino acids. Full variable domain (missing parts from reference TRBV7-9 and TRBJ2-7): DTGVSQNPRHKITKRGQNVTFRCDPISEHNRLYWYRQTLGQGPEFLTYFQNEAQLEKSRLLSDRFSAERPKGSFSTLEIQRTEQGDSAMYLCASSPGTGLWEQYFGPGTRLTVT.

This chain links TRBV27 with TRBJ1-1; D remains ambiguous. The CDR3 contains 16 residues. Germline V gives CDR1 MNHEY, CDR2 SMNVEV (reference sequence). Trimming shortened V by 4 bases and J by 4 bases, and 19 bases separated the two germline ends. The CDR3 DNA reads as TGTGCCAGCAGTTCCACCCTGGGCGGGCGGGGCACTGAAGCTTTCTTT. This encodes CASSSTLGGRGTEAFF.

This chain links TRBV5-1 with TRBJ2-1; 7 nucleotides align to TRBD2. With 1 base clipped from V and 4 bases from J, the junction kept 8 bases outside the gene matches. This CDR3 region has 16 residues. The V gene's germline CDR1 is SGHRS and CDR2 YFSETQ. CDR3 nucleotides: TGCGCCAGCAGCTTGAACGGGGGAGGGCCTTACAATGAGCAGTTCTTC. It is translated as CASSLNGGGPYNEQFF.

The chain links TRBV19 to TRBJ1-2; D is perhaps TRBD1 (6 bases). CDR1 LNHDA and CDR2 SQIVND come from the germline V gene (reference sequence). This CDR3 is 11 amino acids long. The V end was cut by 10 bases, the J end by 5 bases, with 11 bases between. CDR3 sequence (DNA): TGTGCCACCTTGGACAGTTATGGCTACACCTTC. Encoded protein: CATLDSYGYTF.

CDR3 in amino acids: CASSLVDRGGTGELFF. The CDR3 coding sequence is TGTGCCAGCAGTTTAGTGGACAGGGGTGGTACCGGGGAGCTGTTTTTT. V gene TRBV28 combines with J gene TRBJ2-2; 9 bases fit TRBD1. The germline CDR1 and CDR2 sequences are MDHEN and SYDVKM. The CDR3 loop spans 16 amino acids. The V segment lost 2 bases and the J segment 5 bases; nucleotides outside the gene matches: 6.

This chain links TRBV19 with TRBJ2-7; 9 bases are shared with TRBD1. The CDR3 covers 14 residues. Germline CDR1 and CDR2: LNHDA and SQIVND (reference sequence). The trim removed 6 bases at V and 4 bases at J, leaving 7 bases unmatched. The CDR3 protein is CASREQGAAYEQYF. CDR3 nucleotides: TGTGCCAGTAGAGAACAGGGGGCGGCATACGAGCAGTACTTC.

The chain has TRBV7-9 and TRBJ1-1; the match to TRBD1 covers 9 bases. This CDR3 has 16 residues. Germline CDR1 and CDR2: SEHNR and FQNEAQ (reference sequence). V shed 8 bases and J 1 base; nucleotides not matched to a gene: 11. DNA for the CDR3: TGTGCCAGCCGCCCGGGACAGGGTGTTGAGAACACTGAAGCTTTCTTT. It codes for CASRPGQGVENTEAFF. Together with reference TRBV7-9 and TRBJ1-1, the CDR3 gives the full variable domain: DTGVSQNPRHKITKRGQNVTFRCDPISEHNRLYWYRQTLGQGPEFLTYFQNEAQLEKSRLLSDRFSAERPKGSFSTLEIQRTEQGDSAMYLCASRPGQGVENTEAFFGQGTRLTVV.

This rearrangement joins TRBV18 to TRBJ1-3; D perhaps matches TRBD1 (5 bases). The CDR3 contains 14 residues. Germline CDR1 and CDR2: KGHSH and LQKENI. V gave up 3 bases and J gave up 3 bases, with 9 bases separating them. The CDR3 region has the DNA TGTGCCAGCTCACCGGGGGGGAATGGAAACACCATATATTTT. Residues: CASSPGGNGNTIYF. Together with reference TRBV18 and TRBJ1-3, the CDR3 gives the full variable domain: NAGVMQNPRHLVRRRGQEARLRCSPMKGHSHVYWYRQLPEEGLKFMVYLQKENIIDESGMPKERFSAEFPKEGPSILRIQQVVRGDSAAYFCASSPGGNGNTIYFGEGSWLTVV.

This clone was recorded only once. J is TRBJ1-2 and V is TRBV2; no clear D gene. With 4 bases removed from V and 1 base from J, the gap between germline ends came to 16 bases. CDR3 length equals 16 residues. CDR1 SNHLY and CDR2 FYNNEI come from the germline V gene. The CDR3 here is CASSGGNDVGNYGYTF. The CDR3 DNA sequence: TGTGCCAGCAGTGGAGGGAATGACGTCGGTAACTATGGCTACACCTTC.

This clone was seen only a few times. The CDR3 nucleotides are TGTGCCTGGAGTGTTCTCGGGGGACAGCCCCAGCATTTT. The encoded protein is CAWSVLGGQPQHF. The chain is built from TRBV30 and TRBJ1-5; a possible D gene is TRBD1 (5 bases). The CDR3 runs 13 residues. The germline CDR1 and CDR2 sequences are GTSNPN and SVGIG (reference sequence). With 0 bases removed from V and 7 bases from J, the gap between germline ends came to 10 bases.

The CDR3 DNA reads as TGCAGCGTTGTTGCGGGACTACATAGCGATACGCAGTATTTT. It specifies CSVVAGLHSDTQYF. V and J are TRBV29-1 and TRBJ2-3; TRBD2 aligns across 7 bases. Germline V lookup: CDR1 SQVTM, CDR2 ANQGSEA. This CDR3 has 14 residues. J lost 6 bases, V lost 4 bases, and 10 bases had no gene match.

The chain couples TRBV5-4 to TRBJ1-4; D is possibly TRBD1 (5 bases). The CDR3 is 14 residues long. Trimming took 3 bases from V and 2 from J, leaving 8 bases between them. Germline-derived CDR1 and CDR2 are SGHNT and YYREEE (reference sequence). The CDR3 region is CASSSDTTNEKLFF. The DNA for the CDR3 is TGTGCCAGCAGCTCGGACACGACTAATGAAAAACTGTTTTTT.

The chain recombines TRBV6-5 with TRBJ2-3, with 7 bases matching TRBD1. The junction had 3 bases not matched to a gene; V was cut back by 6 bases and J by 0 bases. The CDR3 is 14 residues long. Germline CDR1 reads MNHEY; CDR2 reads SVGAGI. The CDR3 is CASSQTGSTDTQYF. The CDR3, as DNA: TGTGCCAGCAGCCAGACAGGGAGCACAGATACGCAGTATTTT.

The rearrangement links TRBV27 to TRBJ2-1; TRBD1 agrees at 7 bases. This CDR3 region has 14 residues. The germline V gene has CDR1 MNHEY and CDR2 SMNVEV (reference sequence). V gave up 7 bases and J gave up 7 bases; unmatched junction bases: 10. The CDR3 region has the DNA TGTGCCAGCATCTCCCCGGACAGGACAAATGAGCAGTTCTTC. It codes for CASISPDRTNEQFF.